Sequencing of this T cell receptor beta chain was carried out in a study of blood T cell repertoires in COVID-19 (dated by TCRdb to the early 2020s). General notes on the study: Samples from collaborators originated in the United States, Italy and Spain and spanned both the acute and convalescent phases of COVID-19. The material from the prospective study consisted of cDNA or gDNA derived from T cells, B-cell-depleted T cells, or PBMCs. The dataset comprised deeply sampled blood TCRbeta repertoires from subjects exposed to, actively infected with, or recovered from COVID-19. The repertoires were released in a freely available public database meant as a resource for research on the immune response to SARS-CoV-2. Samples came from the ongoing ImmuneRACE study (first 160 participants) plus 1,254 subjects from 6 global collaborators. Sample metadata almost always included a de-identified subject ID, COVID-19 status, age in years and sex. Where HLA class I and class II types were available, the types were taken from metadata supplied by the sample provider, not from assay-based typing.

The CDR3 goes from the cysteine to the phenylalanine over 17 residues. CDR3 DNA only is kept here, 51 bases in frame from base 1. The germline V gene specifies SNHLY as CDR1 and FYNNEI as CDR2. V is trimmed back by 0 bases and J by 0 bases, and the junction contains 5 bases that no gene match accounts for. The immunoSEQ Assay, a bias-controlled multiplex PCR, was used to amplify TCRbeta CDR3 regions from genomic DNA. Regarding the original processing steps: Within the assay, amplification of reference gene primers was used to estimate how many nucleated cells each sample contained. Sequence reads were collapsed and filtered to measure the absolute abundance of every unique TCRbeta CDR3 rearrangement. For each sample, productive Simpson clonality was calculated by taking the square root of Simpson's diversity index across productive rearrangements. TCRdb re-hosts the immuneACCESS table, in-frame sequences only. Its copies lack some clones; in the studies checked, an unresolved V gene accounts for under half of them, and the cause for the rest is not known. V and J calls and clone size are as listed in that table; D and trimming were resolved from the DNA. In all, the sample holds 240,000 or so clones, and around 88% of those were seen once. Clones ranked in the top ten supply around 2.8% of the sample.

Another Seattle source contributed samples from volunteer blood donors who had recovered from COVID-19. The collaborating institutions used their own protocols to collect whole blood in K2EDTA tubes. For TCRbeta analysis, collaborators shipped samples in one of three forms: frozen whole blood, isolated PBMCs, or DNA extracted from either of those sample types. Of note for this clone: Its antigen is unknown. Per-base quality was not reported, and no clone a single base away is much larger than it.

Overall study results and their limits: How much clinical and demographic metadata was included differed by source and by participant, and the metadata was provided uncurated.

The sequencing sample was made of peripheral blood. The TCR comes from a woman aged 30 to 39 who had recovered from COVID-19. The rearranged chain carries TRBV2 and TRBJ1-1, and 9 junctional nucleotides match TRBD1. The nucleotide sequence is TGTGCCAGCAGTGAAGCGGGACAGGGAGTCGTGAACACTGAAGCTTTCTTT. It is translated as CASSEAGQGVVNTEAFF.